These T cell receptor beta chains were read from a single sample in a study of blood T cell repertoires in COVID-19. The protocol was immunoSEQ multiplex PCR, while the TCRdb copy is restricted to in-frame clones and leaves out a portion. Found here are fewer than 400,000 clones, around 85% of them singletons; the top ten hold 3.5% to 4%. The specimen sequenced was peripheral blood. The source of these receptors is a woman in her late teens or twenties with acute or convalescent COVID-19. The CDR3 runs from the conserved cysteine through the conserved F or W. The order of the fields is CDR3 protein, CDR3 DNA, D gene, clone size, J gene, V gene. D genes are given only for firm matches. A clone size is listed for some rows: how often the clone was seen (once, few, many), or a class if it is expanded.

cdr3_aa: CASSLGTGKRTEAFF
cdr3_nt: TGTGCCAGCAGCTTGGGGACAGGGAAAAGGACTGAAGCTTTCTTT
d_call: TRBD1
clone_size: once
j_call: TRBJ1-1
v_call: TRBV5-4

cdr3_aa: CASSVGQSNEKLFF
cdr3_nt: TGTGCCAGCAGCGTAGGGCAGTCTAATGAAAAACTGTTTTTT
d_call: .
clone_size: once
j_call: TRBJ1-4
v_call: TRBV9

cdr3_aa: CASSPGQGYRITEAFF
cdr3_nt: TGTGCCAGCAGTCCGGGACAGGGGTATCGCATCACTGAAGCTTTCTTT
d_call: TRBD1
clone_size: once
j_call: TRBJ1-1
v_call: TRBV2

cdr3_aa: CASSQQVSNSPYNEQFF
cdr3_nt: TGTGCCAGCAGCCAACAAGTTTCGAATAGCCCATACAATGAGCAGTTCTTC
d_call: .
clone_size: .
j_call: TRBJ2-1
v_call: TRBV4-2

cdr3_aa: CASSPDSSSGNTIYF
cdr3_nt: TGTGCCAGCTCACCGGACAGCTCCTCTGGAAACACCATATATTTT
d_call: .
clone_size: .
j_call: TRBJ1-3
v_call: TRBV18

cdr3_aa: CASSLAPRVGTEAFF
cdr3_nt: TGCGCCAGCAGCTTGGCCCCGCGGGTGGGGACTGAAGCTTTCTTT
d_call: .
clone_size: .
j_call: TRBJ1-1
v_call: TRBV5-1

cdr3_aa: CASSLGTGNYNEQFF
cdr3_nt: TGTGCCAGCAGTTTAGGGACAGGGAACTACAATGAGCAGTTCTTC
d_call: TRBD1
clone_size: once
j_call: TRBJ2-1
v_call: TRBV27

cdr3_aa: CASSPGQGGNTEAFF
cdr3_nt: TGTGCCAGCTCACCGGGGCAGGGGGGGAACACTGAAGCTTTCTTT
d_call: TRBD1
clone_size: .
j_call: TRBJ1-1
v_call: TRBV18

cdr3_aa: CASSLSGGEEAFF
cdr3_nt: TGTGCCAGCAGCTTATCAGGGGGAGAGGAAGCTTTCTTT
d_call: TRBD1
clone_size: many
j_call: TRBJ1-1
v_call: TRBV7-9

cdr3_aa: CASSYSNQRAQGYTF
cdr3_nt: TGTGCCAGCAGTTACTCAAATCAGAGGGCCCAGGGCTACACCTTC
d_call: .
clone_size: .
j_call: TRBJ1-2
v_call: TRBV6-5

cdr3_aa: CASSVDGYPRGGELFF
cdr3_nt: TGTGCCAGCAGCGTAGATGGCTACCCCCGGGGCGGGGAGCTGTTTTTT
d_call: .
clone_size: .
j_call: TRBJ2-2
v_call: TRBV9

cdr3_aa: CASLTGAQGDATNEKLFF
cdr3_nt: TGCGCCAGCCTCACCGGGGCACAGGGTGATGCAACTAATGAAAAACTGTTTTTT
d_call: .
clone_size: .
j_call: TRBJ1-4
v_call: TRBV5-1

cdr3_aa: CASSLGGGNQPQHF
cdr3_nt: TGTGCCAGCAGTTTGGGGGGGGGCAATCAGCCCCAGCATTTT
d_call: .
clone_size: few
j_call: TRBJ1-5
v_call: TRBV27

cdr3_aa: CASSYSRGVGEKLFF
cdr3_nt: TGTGCCAGCAGTTACTCGCGGGGGGTTGGTGAAAAACTGTTTTTT
d_call: .
clone_size: .
j_call: TRBJ1-4
v_call: TRBV6-5

cdr3_aa: CASSGGAEAFF
cdr3_nt: TGTGCCAGCAGTGGGGGGGCTGAAGCTTTCTTT
d_call: .
clone_size: .
j_call: TRBJ1-1
v_call: TRBV25-1

cdr3_aa: CASSVPRTSGGAYNEQFF
cdr3_nt: TGTGCCAGCAGTGTTCCTCGGACTAGCGGGGGGGCCTACAATGAGCAGTTCTTC
d_call: TRBD2
clone_size: .
j_call: TRBJ2-1
v_call: TRBV2

cdr3_aa: CASSLKAGAGYAAFF
cdr3_nt: TGTGCCAGCAGTTTAAAGGCAGGCGCAGGTTATGCGGCTTTCTTT
d_call: .
clone_size: .
j_call: TRBJ1-1
v_call: TRBV27

cdr3_aa: CSVDREINTEAFF
cdr3_nt: TGCAGCGTGGACAGGGAAATTAACACTGAAGCTTTCTTT
d_call: TRBD1
clone_size: few
j_call: TRBJ1-1
v_call: TRBV29-1

cdr3_aa: CASRAGTGIYGYTF
cdr3_nt: TGTGCCAGCCGTGCGGGGACAGGAATCTATGGCTACACCTTC
d_call: TRBD1
clone_size: .
j_call: TRBJ1-2
v_call: TRBV2

cdr3_aa: CASSYYRDAGELFF
cdr3_nt: TGTGCCAGCAGTTACTACAGGGACGCCGGGGAGCTGTTTTTT
d_call: .
clone_size: .
j_call: TRBJ2-2
v_call: TRBV6-2/TRBV6-3

cdr3_aa: CASRLDRAYGYTF
cdr3_nt: TGTGCCAGCAGACTCGACAGGGCATATGGCTACACCTTC
d_call: TRBD1
clone_size: .
j_call: TRBJ1-2
v_call: TRBV6-5

cdr3_aa: CASSQVRPGQLPNQQYF
cdr3_nt: TGTGCCAGCAGCCAAGTCAGACCGGGACAGCTTCCGAATCAGCAGTACTTC
d_call: TRBD1
clone_size: .
j_call: TRBJ2-7
v_call: TRBV3-1/TRBV3-2

cdr3_aa: CAWSVHLGRDSPLHF
cdr3_nt: TGTGCCTGGAGTGTACATCTGGGGAGGGATTCACCCCTCCACTTT
d_call: .
clone_size: .
j_call: TRBJ1-6
v_call: TRBV30

cdr3_aa: CATSDSQGHEQYF
cdr3_nt: TGTGCCACCAGTGATTCACAGGGGCACGAGCAGTACTTC
d_call: TRBD1
clone_size: .
j_call: TRBJ2-7
v_call: TRBV24-1

cdr3_aa: CASLDRGNQPQHF
cdr3_nt: TGTGCCAGTTTGGACAGGGGCAATCAGCCCCAGCATTTT
d_call: TRBD1
clone_size: once
j_call: TRBJ1-5
v_call: TRBV19

cdr3_aa: CASSYSSGRATEQFF
cdr3_nt: TGCGCCAGCAGCTATTCTAGCGGGAGGGCCACTGAGCAGTTCTTC
d_call: TRBD2
clone_size: .
j_call: TRBJ2-1
v_call: TRBV5-1

cdr3_aa: CASSISIDWASQYF
cdr3_nt: TGTGCCAGTAGTATCTCGATTGATTGGGCGAGCCAGTACTTC
d_call: .
clone_size: .
j_call: TRBJ2-5
v_call: TRBV19

cdr3_aa: CASSSGRGFKTGELFF
cdr3_nt: TGCGCCAGCAGCTCCGGTAGGGGGTTTAAGACCGGGGAGCTGTTTTTT
d_call: .
clone_size: .
j_call: TRBJ2-2
v_call: TRBV4-1

cdr3_aa: CASSSLSQGAYEQYF
cdr3_nt: TGTGCCAGCAGCTCCTTATCACAGGGGGCGTACGAGCAGTACTTC
d_call: TRBD1
clone_size: .
j_call: TRBJ2-7
v_call: TRBV5-6

cdr3_aa: CASTQDKRWQPQHF
cdr3_nt: TGTGCCAGCACTCAGGACAAGAGGTGGCAGCCCCAGCATTTT
d_call: .
clone_size: .
j_call: TRBJ1-5
v_call: TRBV6-5

cdr3_aa: CSASFLTEAFF
cdr3_nt: TGCAGTGCTAGTTTTCTTACTGAAGCTTTCTTT
d_call: .
clone_size: .
j_call: TRBJ1-1
v_call: TRBV20-1

cdr3_aa: CASSVLAGVYNEQFF
cdr3_nt: TGTGCCAGCAGCGTACTAGCGGGAGTCTACAATGAGCAGTTCTTC
d_call: TRBD2
clone_size: .
j_call: TRBJ2-1
v_call: TRBV6-4

cdr3_aa: CASRRGSVNTEAFF
cdr3_nt: TGTGCCAGTAGGAGGGGGTCGGTGAACACTGAAGCTTTCTTT
d_call: .
clone_size: .
j_call: TRBJ1-1
v_call: TRBV19

cdr3_aa: CASRRTGITEAFF
cdr3_nt: TGTGCCAGCAGGCGCACAGGGATCACTGAAGCTTTCTTT
d_call: .
clone_size: .
j_call: TRBJ1-1
v_call: TRBV6-5

cdr3_aa: CASSQTQVEAFF
cdr3_nt: TGCGCCAGCAGCCAAACGCAGGTTGAAGCTTTCTTT
d_call: .
clone_size: once
j_call: TRBJ1-1
v_call: TRBV4-1

cdr3_aa: CASSSPSYGYTF
cdr3_nt: TGTGCCAGCAGTTCCCCGTCCTATGGCTACACCTTC
d_call: .
clone_size: .
j_call: TRBJ1-2
v_call: TRBV28

cdr3_aa: CASSALDGGQGRREQYF
cdr3_nt: TGTGCCAGCAGCGCCCTCGACGGGGGACAGGGTCGACGCGAGCAGTACTTC
d_call: TRBD1
clone_size: .
j_call: TRBJ2-7
v_call: TRBV9

cdr3_aa: CASSSGGDRNYGYTF
cdr3_nt: TGTGCCAGCAGTTCGGGGGGCGACAGAAACTATGGCTACACCTTC
d_call: .
clone_size: .
j_call: TRBJ1-2
v_call: TRBV27

cdr3_aa: CSVDFEETQYF
cdr3_nt: TGCAGCGTTGATTTTGAGGAGACCCAGTACTTC
d_call: .
clone_size: .
j_call: TRBJ2-5
v_call: TRBV29-1

cdr3_aa: CASSLERLMAGSHTDTQYF
cdr3_nt: TGTGCCAGCAGTTTGGAGCGTCTGATGGCGGGAAGTCACACAGATACGCAGTATTTT
d_call: .
clone_size: .
j_call: TRBJ2-3
v_call: TRBV28

cdr3_aa: CASSGGFEGEQYF
cdr3_nt: TGTGCCAGCTCGGGGGGATTCGAGGGCGAGCAGTACTTC
d_call: TRBD2
clone_size: .
j_call: TRBJ2-7
v_call: TRBV25-1

cdr3_aa: CASSAVSPPQHF
cdr3_nt: TGTGCCAGCAGTGCGGTCTCCCCGCCCCAGCATTTT
d_call: .
clone_size: .
j_call: TRBJ1-5
v_call: TRBV28

cdr3_aa: CASSQGMIRVNQPQHF
cdr3_nt: TGCGCCAGCAGCCAAGGAATGATCAGGGTGAATCAGCCCCAGCATTTT
d_call: .
clone_size: .
j_call: TRBJ1-5
v_call: TRBV4-1

cdr3_aa: CSAGLAGSTDTQYF
cdr3_nt: TGCAGCGCCGGACTAGCGGGCAGCACAGATACGCAGTATTTT
d_call: TRBD2
clone_size: .
j_call: TRBJ2-3
v_call: TRBV29-1

cdr3_aa: CASSPNGTPQETQYF
cdr3_nt: TGTGCCAGCAGCCCGAACGGGACTCCTCAAGAGACCCAGTACTTC
d_call: .
clone_size: .
j_call: TRBJ2-5
v_call: TRBV11-2

cdr3_aa: CASSPGVPYEQYF
cdr3_nt: TGTGCCAGCAGCCCCGGGGTCCCCTACGAGCAGTACTTC
d_call: .
clone_size: once
j_call: TRBJ2-7
v_call: TRBV6-5

cdr3_aa: CSAPLAGATDTQYF
cdr3_nt: TGCAGCGCCCCCCTAGCGGGGGCCACAGATACGCAGTATTTT
d_call: TRBD2
clone_size: .
j_call: TRBJ2-3
v_call: TRBV29-1

cdr3_aa: CASSLLRDRGAAFF
cdr3_nt: TGTGCCAGCAGTCTACTCCGGGACAGAGGAGCAGCTTTCTTT
d_call: TRBD1
clone_size: .
j_call: TRBJ1-1
v_call: TRBV27

cdr3_aa: CASRRDRSFIDEQYF
cdr3_nt: TGTGCCAGCAGACGGGACAGGTCCTTCATTGACGAGCAGTACTTC
d_call: TRBD1
clone_size: few
j_call: TRBJ2-7
v_call: TRBV6-5

cdr3_aa: CASSSGDREENTIYF
cdr3_nt: TGTGCCAGCAGCTCGGGGGACAGGGAGGAAAACACCATATATTTT
d_call: TRBD1
clone_size: .
j_call: TRBJ1-3
v_call: TRBV7-9

cdr3_aa: CASSLEGQSTGELFF
cdr3_nt: TGCGCCAGCAGCTTGGAGGGGCAGAGCACCGGGGAGCTGTTTTTT
d_call: .
clone_size: .
j_call: TRBJ2-2
v_call: TRBV5-1

cdr3_aa: CASNLAGEYEQYF
cdr3_nt: TGCGCCAGCAATCTCGCAGGGGAATACGAGCAGTACTTC
d_call: .
clone_size: .
j_call: TRBJ2-7
v_call: TRBV5-1

cdr3_aa: CASSAWDTEQFF
cdr3_nt: TGTGCCAGCAGCGCCTGGGACACTGAGCAGTTCTTC
d_call: .
clone_size: .
j_call: TRBJ2-1
v_call: TRBV9

cdr3_aa: CASSEALAGNPGNTIYF
cdr3_nt: TGTGCCAGCAGTGAAGCGCTTGCAGGGAACCCTGGAAACACCATATATTTT
d_call: .
clone_size: .
j_call: TRBJ1-3
v_call: TRBV2